The TCR beta chain under discussion was sequenced for a study of blood T cell repertoires in COVID-19. The method was immunoSEQ multiplex PCR; TCRdb's version includes in-frame clones alone and lacks a portion of them. Here the sample spans 35,000 to 40,000 clones, around four fifths being singletons. Germline loops: CDR1 MGHRA, CDR2 YSYEKL. This CDR3 comprises 14 residues. V lost 4 bases to trimming and J lost 8 bases, with 17 bases between them. This TCR came from a man over 45 with active COVID-19. J is TRBJ1-1 and V is TRBV4-1; D perhaps matches TRBD1 (5 bases). The source material was peripheral blood. CDR3 sequence: CASSLAGPAREAFF. In DNA form, the CDR3 reads TGCGCCAGCAGCCTTGCGGGGCCGGCGCGGGAAGCTTTCTTT.